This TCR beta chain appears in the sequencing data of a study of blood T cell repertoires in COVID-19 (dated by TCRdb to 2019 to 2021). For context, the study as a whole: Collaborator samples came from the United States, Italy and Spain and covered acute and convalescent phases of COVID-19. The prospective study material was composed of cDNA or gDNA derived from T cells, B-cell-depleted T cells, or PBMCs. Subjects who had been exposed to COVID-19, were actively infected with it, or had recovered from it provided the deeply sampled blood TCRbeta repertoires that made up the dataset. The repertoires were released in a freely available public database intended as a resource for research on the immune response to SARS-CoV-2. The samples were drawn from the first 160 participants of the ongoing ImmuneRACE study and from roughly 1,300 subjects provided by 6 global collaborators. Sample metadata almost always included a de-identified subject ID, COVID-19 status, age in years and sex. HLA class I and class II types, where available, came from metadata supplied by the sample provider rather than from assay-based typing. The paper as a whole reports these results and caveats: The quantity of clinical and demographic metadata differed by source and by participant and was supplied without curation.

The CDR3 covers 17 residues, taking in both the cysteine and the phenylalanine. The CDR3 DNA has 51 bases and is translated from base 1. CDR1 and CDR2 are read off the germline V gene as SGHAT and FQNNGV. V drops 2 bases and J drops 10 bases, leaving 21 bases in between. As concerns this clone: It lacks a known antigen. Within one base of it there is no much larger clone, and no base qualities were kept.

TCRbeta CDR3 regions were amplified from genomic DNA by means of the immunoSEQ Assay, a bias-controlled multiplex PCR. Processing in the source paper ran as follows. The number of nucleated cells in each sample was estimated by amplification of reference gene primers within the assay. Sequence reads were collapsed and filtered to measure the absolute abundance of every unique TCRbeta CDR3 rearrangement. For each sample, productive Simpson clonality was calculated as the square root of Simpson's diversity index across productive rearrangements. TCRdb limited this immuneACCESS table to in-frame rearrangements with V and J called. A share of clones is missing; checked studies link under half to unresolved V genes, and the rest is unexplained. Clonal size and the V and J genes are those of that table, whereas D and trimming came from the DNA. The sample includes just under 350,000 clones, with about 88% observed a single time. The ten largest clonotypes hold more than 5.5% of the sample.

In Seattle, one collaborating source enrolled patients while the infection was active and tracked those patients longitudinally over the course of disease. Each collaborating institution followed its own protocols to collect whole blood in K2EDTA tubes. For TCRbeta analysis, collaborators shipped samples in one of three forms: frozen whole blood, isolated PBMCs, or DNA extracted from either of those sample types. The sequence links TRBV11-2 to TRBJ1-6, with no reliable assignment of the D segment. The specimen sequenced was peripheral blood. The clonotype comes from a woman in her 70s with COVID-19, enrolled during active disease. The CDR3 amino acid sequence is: CASSLNPSGLERSPLHF. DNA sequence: TGTGCCAGCAGCTTAAACCCCTCGGGGTTAGAAAGGTCACCCCTCCACTTT.